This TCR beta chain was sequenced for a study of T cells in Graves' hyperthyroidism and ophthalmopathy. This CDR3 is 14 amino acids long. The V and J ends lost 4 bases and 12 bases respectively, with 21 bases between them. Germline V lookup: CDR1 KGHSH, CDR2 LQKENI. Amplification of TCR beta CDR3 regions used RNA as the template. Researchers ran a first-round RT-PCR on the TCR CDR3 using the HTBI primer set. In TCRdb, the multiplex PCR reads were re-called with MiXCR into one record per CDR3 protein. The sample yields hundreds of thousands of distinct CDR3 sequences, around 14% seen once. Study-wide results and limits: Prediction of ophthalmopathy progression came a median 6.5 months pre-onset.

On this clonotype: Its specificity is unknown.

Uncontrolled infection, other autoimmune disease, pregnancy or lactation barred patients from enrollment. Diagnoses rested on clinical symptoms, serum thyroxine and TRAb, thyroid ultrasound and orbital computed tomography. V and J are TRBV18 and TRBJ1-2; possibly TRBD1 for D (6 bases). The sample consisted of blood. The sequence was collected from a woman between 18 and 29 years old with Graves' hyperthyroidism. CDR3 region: CASSHLEGGSSDTF. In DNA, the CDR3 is TGTGCCAGCTCACATTTGGAGGGGGGCTCCAGCGACACCTTC.